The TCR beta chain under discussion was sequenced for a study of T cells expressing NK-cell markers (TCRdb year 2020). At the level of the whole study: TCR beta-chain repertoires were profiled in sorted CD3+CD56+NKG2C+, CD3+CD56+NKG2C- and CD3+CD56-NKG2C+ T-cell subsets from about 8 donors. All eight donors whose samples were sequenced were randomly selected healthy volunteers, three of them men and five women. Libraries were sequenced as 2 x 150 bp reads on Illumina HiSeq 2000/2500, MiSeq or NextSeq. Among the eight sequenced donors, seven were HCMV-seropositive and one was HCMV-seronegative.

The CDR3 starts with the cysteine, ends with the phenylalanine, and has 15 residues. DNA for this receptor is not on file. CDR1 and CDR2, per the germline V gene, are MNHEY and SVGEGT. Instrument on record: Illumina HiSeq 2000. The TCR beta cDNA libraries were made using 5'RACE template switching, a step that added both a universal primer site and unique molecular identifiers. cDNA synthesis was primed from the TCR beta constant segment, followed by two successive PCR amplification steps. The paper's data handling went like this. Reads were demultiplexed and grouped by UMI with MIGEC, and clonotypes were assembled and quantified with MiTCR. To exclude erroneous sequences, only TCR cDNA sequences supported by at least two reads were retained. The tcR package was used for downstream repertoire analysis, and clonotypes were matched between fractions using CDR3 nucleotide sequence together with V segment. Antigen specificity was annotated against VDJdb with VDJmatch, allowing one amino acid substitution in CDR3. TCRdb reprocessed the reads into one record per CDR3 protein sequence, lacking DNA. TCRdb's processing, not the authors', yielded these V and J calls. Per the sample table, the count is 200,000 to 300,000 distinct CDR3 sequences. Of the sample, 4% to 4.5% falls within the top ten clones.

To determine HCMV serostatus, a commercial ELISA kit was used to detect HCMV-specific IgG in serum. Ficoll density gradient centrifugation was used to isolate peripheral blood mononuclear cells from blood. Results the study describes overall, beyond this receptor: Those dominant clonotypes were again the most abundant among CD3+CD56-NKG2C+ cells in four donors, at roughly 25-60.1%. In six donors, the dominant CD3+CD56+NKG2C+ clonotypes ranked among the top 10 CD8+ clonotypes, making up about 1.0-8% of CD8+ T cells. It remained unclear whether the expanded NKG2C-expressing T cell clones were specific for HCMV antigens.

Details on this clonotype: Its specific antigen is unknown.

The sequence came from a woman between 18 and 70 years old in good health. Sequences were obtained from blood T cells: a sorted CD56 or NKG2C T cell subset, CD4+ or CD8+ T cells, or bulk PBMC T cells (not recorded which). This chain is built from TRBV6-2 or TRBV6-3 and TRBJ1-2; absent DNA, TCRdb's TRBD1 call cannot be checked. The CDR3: CASSSRQGRSIGYTF.